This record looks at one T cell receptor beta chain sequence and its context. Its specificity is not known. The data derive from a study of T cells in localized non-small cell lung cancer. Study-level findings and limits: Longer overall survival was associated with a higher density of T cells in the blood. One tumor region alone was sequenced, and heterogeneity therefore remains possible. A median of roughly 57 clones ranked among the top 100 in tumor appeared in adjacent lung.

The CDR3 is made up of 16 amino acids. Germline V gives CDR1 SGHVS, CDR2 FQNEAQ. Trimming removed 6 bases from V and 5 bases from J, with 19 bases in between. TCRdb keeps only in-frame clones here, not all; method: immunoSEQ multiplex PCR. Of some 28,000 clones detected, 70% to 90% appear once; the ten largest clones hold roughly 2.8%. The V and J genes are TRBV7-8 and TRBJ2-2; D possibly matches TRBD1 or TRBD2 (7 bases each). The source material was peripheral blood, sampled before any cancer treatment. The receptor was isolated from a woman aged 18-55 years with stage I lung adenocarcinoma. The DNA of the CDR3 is TGTGCCAGCAGTCAAGCAAGCAGGGGGGGGACCGGGGAGCTGTTTTTT. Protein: CASSQASRGGTGELFF.